These 28 T cell receptor beta chains were all obtained from the same sample, sequenced in a study of metastatic and nonmetastatic thyroid tumors. Thyroid surgery had not been preceded by any treatment in any patient. TCRdb re-called the PCR reads via MiXCR. The sample contains 72,000 or so clones, less than 20% of which appear only once. Sequenced sample: blood. These receptors all stem from a female donor with papillary thyroid cancer or a benign thyroid nodule (not recorded which). Some clones in this sample may be carry-over from other donors' samples.

Many counts were recorded for this clone. This rearrangement joins TRBV7-9 to TRBJ1-1, with 7 bases aligning to TRBD1. CDR3 size: 14 residues. The germline V gene encodes CDR1 SEHNR and CDR2 FQNEAQ (reference sequence). Trimming at V came to 5 bases and at J to 4 bases, leaving 7 bases not matched to a gene. The CDR3, as DNA: TGTGCCAGCAGCAGGGGACAGAGGGGCACTGAAGCTTTCTTT. It translates to CASSRGQRGTEAFF. Filled out from reference TRBV7-9 and TRBJ1-1, the complete variable domain reads DTGVSQNPRHKITKRGQNVTFRCDPISEHNRLYWYRQTLGQGPEFLTYFQNEAQLEKSRLLSDRFSAERPKGSFSTLEIQRTEQGDSAMYLCASSRGQRGTEAFFGQGTRLTVV.

This clone was counted a few times. The chain is built from TRBV19 and TRBJ1-6; tentatively, D is TRBD1 (5 bases). The germline gives CDR1 LNHDA, CDR2 SQIVND (reference sequence). The CDR3 sequence is 13 residues long. Trimming removed 5 bases at V and 8 bases at J, with 10 bases between. The CDR3 sequence: CASSASRDSPLHF. The CDR3 DNA sequence: TGTGCCAGTAGTGCCAGCAGGGATTCACCCCTCCACTTT. Full variable domain (rest looked up from reference TRBV19 and TRBJ1-6): DGGITQSPKYLFRKEGQNVTLSCEQNLNHDAMYWYRQDPGQGLRLIYYSQIVNDFQKGDIAEGYSVSREKKESFPLTVTSAQKNPTAFYLCASSASRDSPLHFGNGTRLTVT.

This clone was detected once. The V call is TRBV13, the J call TRBJ1-5; D remains unclear. V lost 8 bases to trimming and J lost 2 bases, with 7 bases between them. Germline lookup yields CDR1 PRHDT and CDR2 FYEKMQ (reference sequence). The CDR3 has 12 amino acids. This CDR3 reads CASSKGNQPQHF. CDR3 DNA sequence: TGTGCCAGCTCCAAAGGCAATCAGCCCCAGCATTTT. Full variable domain (remainder filled in from reference TRBV13 and TRBJ1-5): AAGVIQSPRHLIKEKRETATLKCYPIPRHDTVYWYQQGPGQDPQFLISFYEKMQSDKGSIPDRFSAQQFSDYHSELNMSSLELGDSALYFCASSKGNQPQHFGDGTRLSIL.

This chain connects TRBV7-3 to TRBJ2-6; 9 bases line up with TRBD1. With 5 bases clipped from V and 2 bases from J, the junction kept 4 bases outside the gene matches. CDR1 and CDR2 (germline): SGHTA, FQGTGA. This CDR3 comprises 16 residues. Here the CDR3 reads CASSLQGAAGANVLTF. The DNA for the CDR3 is TGTGCCAGCAGCCTACAGGGGGCGGCTGGGGCCAACGTCCTGACTTTC.

This clone has ten or more counts. The CDR3: CSVDPGTGGYEQYF. In DNA, the CDR3 is TGCAGCGTTGACCCCGGGACAGGGGGCTACGAGCAGTACTTC. The V and J genes are TRBV29-1 and TRBJ2-7; 11 positions agree with TRBD1. The CDR3 is 14 amino acids. Germline CDR1 SQVTM, CDR2 ANQGSEA. V lost 3 bases and J lost 3; bases outside the gene matches: 4.

V is TRBV6-2 or TRBV6-3 and J is TRBJ2-7; 7 nucleotides align to TRBD2. The germline V gene has CDR1 MNHEY and CDR2 SVGEGT. Germline trimming cut 6 bases from V and 4 bases from J; bases unmatched to any gene: 9. The CDR3 sequence is 14 residues long. The CDR3 bases are TGTGCCAGCAGGTCACCGGGACTACCTTACGAGCAGTACTTC. Encoded protein: CASRSPGLPYEQYF.

This clone was seen only a few times. This chain uses TRBV15 with TRBJ2-2; TRBD2 aligns across 11 bases. J lost 2 bases, V lost 9 bases, and 5 bases had no gene match. The CDR3 loop spans 15 amino acids. Germline-derived CDR1 and CDR2 are LNHNV and YYDKDF (reference sequence). CDR3 protein: CATTSGDFNTGELFF. The DNA for the CDR3 is TGTGCCACGACTAGCGGGGACTTTAACACCGGGGAGCTGTTTTTT.

V and J are TRBV12-3 or TRBV12-4 and TRBJ2-5, with D possibly being TRBD1 (6 bases). The CDR3 has 14 residues. Trimming cost V 2 bases and J 5 bases, with 12 bases left between them. The CDR3 loop reads CASSLSGVSETQYF. As DNA, the CDR3 is TGTGCCAGCAGTTTATCAGGGGTCTCGGAGACCCAGTACTTC.

This clone has a single count. J is TRBJ1-2 and V is TRBV20-1, with D possibly matching TRBD1 (6 bases). Trimming took 0 bases from V and 2 from J, leaving 19 bases between them. The germline CDR1 and CDR2 sequences are DFQATT and SNEGSKA (reference sequence). The CDR3 has 17 residues. The CDR3 DNA is TGCAGTGCTAGAGATCCACGTCCCAACAGGGAGAACTATGGCTACACCTTC. Protein: CSARDPRPNRENYGYTF.

This clone was seen many times. The V gene is TRBV27, the J gene TRBJ1-2; 9 bases map to TRBD1. The junction had 4 bases not matched to a gene; V was cut back by 5 bases and J by 3 bases. From germline, CDR1 is MNHEY and CDR2 SMNVEV (reference sequence). This CDR3 is 14 amino acids long. CDR3 in DNA: TGTGCCAGCAGTAATCGGGACAGGGACTATGGCTACACCTTC. Encoded protein: CASSNRDRDYGYTF.

This clone was found a few times. This chain joins TRBV6-1 and TRBJ2-1; D gene ambiguous. The germline CDR1 and CDR2 sequences are MNHNS and SASEGT. V lost 9 bases to trimming and J lost 8 bases, with 20 bases between them. The CDR3 is 14 amino acids. CDR3 in DNA: TGTGCCAGTACGTGGTACCCGGATGCGTATGAGCAGTTCTTC. It is translated as CASTWYPDAYEQFF.

This clone showed up many times. V is TRBV2 and J is TRBJ2-1; D perhaps matches TRBD2 (6 bases). V lost 6 bases to trimming and J lost 2 bases, with 8 bases between them. The CDR3 runs 13 residues. Germline CDR1 SNHLY, CDR2 FYNNEI. This CDR3 is CASRGLTYNEQFF. Here the CDR3 DNA reads TGTGCCAGCAGGGGACTGACCTACAATGAGCAGTTCTTC.

This clone was observed a handful of times. This chain uses TRBV6-1 with TRBJ2-1, with D unresolved. This CDR3 comprises 16 residues. Germline V gene sequence: CDR1 MNHNS, CDR2 SASEGT. The V end lost 4 bases, the J end lost 0 bases, and 13 bases lay between the germline ends. The CDR3 region is CASSASDGSSYNEQFF. CDR3 DNA sequence: TGTGCCAGCAGTGCTTCGGACGGCAGCTCCTACAATGAGCAGTTCTTC.

This clone was detected ten times or more. This chain connects TRBV5-5 to TRBJ2-1; 7 bases fit TRBD1. Losses at the gene ends were 2 bases for V and 2 bases for J; bases not matched to a gene: 4. CDR1 and CDR2 from the germline V gene are SGHKS and YYEKEE (reference sequence). CDR3 length: 15 amino acids. The chain's CDR3 is CASSFGQATYNEQFF. As DNA, the CDR3 is TGTGCCAGCAGCTTCGGACAGGCTACCTACAATGAGCAGTTCTTC. Using reference TRBV5-5 and TRBJ2-1 for the parts outside the CDR3, the full variable domain is DAGVTQSPTHLIKTRGQQVTLRCSPISGHKSVSWYQQVLGQGPQFIFQYYEKEERGRGNFPDRFSARQFPNYSSELNVNALLLGDSALYLCASSFGQATYNEQFFGPGTRLTVL.

This clone has at least ten counts. A much more abundant neighbour one base away suggests this may be a read error. This sequence joins TRBV30 and TRBJ1-4, with D possibly matching TRBD1 (5 bases). Germline lookup yields CDR1 GTSNPN and CDR2 SVGIG (reference sequence). This CDR3 is 16 amino acids long. V lost 1 base and J lost 7, with 19 bases in between. CDR3: CAWSATRIGAVEKLFF. For the CDR3, the DNA is TGTGCCTGGAGTGCGACCCGGATAGGGGCGGTTGAAAAACTGTTTTTT.

The gene calls are TRBV30 and TRBJ2-2; unclear D gene. The CDR3 length is 16 residues. Germline V gene lookup returns CDR1 GTSNPN and CDR2 SVGIG (reference sequence). V lost 2 bases and J lost 4, with 17 bases in between. The CDR3 DNA sequence: TGTGCCTGGAGTAACCTTCGACATTCCCCCACCGGGGAGCTGTTTTTT. It codes for CAWSNLRHSPTGELFF.

This clone was counted at least ten times. A much larger clone differs from this one at a single base, so this may be a read error. The chain couples TRBV5-4 to TRBJ2-3, with D unresolved. In germline, CDR1 is SGHNT, CDR2 YYREEE (reference sequence). V was clipped by 3 bases and J by 0 bases, with 2 bases between them. This CDR3 contains 12 residues. This CDR3 is CASSSSTDTQYF. For the CDR3, the DNA is TGTGCCAGCAGCTCTAGCACAGATACGCAGTATTTT.

V usage is TRBV2 and J usage is TRBJ2-1; 13 bases line up with TRBD2. Germline CDR1 reads SNHLY; CDR2 reads FYNNEI. J was trimmed by 4 bases and V by 2 bases; bases with no gene match: 14. The CDR3 has 20 amino acids. The DNA of the CDR3 is TGTGCCAGCAGTGAACCGGTTGGACTAGCGGGAGTTTACACATACAATGAGCAGTTCTTC. Translating it yields CASSEPVGLAGVYTYNEQFF.

In nucleotides, the CDR3 is TGTGCCAGCTCCCCCGAATGGCCTAATTCACCCCTCCACTTT. Translated, it gives CASSPEWPNSPLHF. The chain combines TRBV18 with TRBJ1-6; no clear D. From germline, CDR1 is KGHSH and CDR2 LQKENI. V shed 6 bases and J shed 6 bases, with 12 bases lying between them. The CDR3 consists of 14 residues.

This clone has just one count. A read error may explain this, as a much larger clone is one base away. The same CDR3 is also encoded by other DNA sequences in this sample. The rearrangement uses TRBV5-1 and TRBJ2-7, with D unclear. This CDR3 region has 13 residues. Germline CDR1 SGHRS, CDR2 YFSETQ. CDR3 coding DNA: TGCGCCAGTAGCTTGGAGCCGACCTACGAGCAGTACTTC. It yields the protein CASSLEPTYEQYF.

This chain connects TRBV30 to TRBJ2-7; 7 nucleotides agree with TRBD1. This CDR3 is built from 12 residues. CDR1 is GTSNPN, CDR2 SVGIG, per germline (reference sequence). V was pared by 4 bases and J by 5 bases, with 5 bases of the junction left unmatched. The DNA of the CDR3 is TGTGCCTGGAACCCCGGGACAGACGAGCAGTACTTC. This encodes CAWNPGTDEQYF.

In this sample, this clone turned up many times. V gene TRBV5-4 combines with J gene TRBJ1-6; TRBD1 agrees at 7 bases. This CDR3 spans 15 amino acids. With 0 bases clipped from V and 8 bases from J, the junction kept 5 bases outside the gene matches. CDR1 is SGHNT, CDR2 YYREEE, per germline (reference sequence). The CDR3 DNA reads as TGTGCCAGCAGCTTGGGACAGGGACTTTATTCACCCCTCCACTTT. Its protein product is CASSLGQGLYSPLHF.

This clone showed up many times. The chain couples TRBV2 to TRBJ2-6; no firm D call. CDR3 length: 12 residues. The V gene's germline CDR1 is SNHLY and CDR2 FYNNEI. Trimming removed 7 bases at V and 4 bases at J, with 5 bases between. The CDR3 spells CASITGANVLTF. The CDR3 DNA follows: TGTGCCAGCATCACAGGGGCCAACGTCCTGACTTTC.

This clone was counted a few times. This sequence joins TRBV28 and TRBJ2-2; D is ambiguous. CDR1 MDHEN and CDR2 SYDVKM come from the germline V gene. V was trimmed by 3 bases and J by 6 bases, leaving 17 bases between them. The CDR3 spans 16 residues. The CDR3 nucleotides read TGTGCCAGCAGTTTCCACAACCCATCCTGGTCCGGGGAGCTGTTTTTT. This gives the protein CASSFHNPSWSGELFF. The full variable domain, with the rest looked up from reference TRBV28 and TRBJ2-2, is DVKVTQSSRYLVKRTGEKVFLECVQDMDHENMFWYRQDPGLGLRLIYFSYDVKMKEKGDIPEGYSVSREKKERFSLILESASTNQTSMYLCASSFHNPSWSGELFFGEGSRLTVL.

This clone occurred many times. V is TRBV5-1 and J is TRBJ1-4; TRBD1 agrees at 9 bases. This CDR3 is 18 amino acids long. Germline CDR1 is SGHRS and CDR2 is YFSETQ. Losses at the gene ends were 4 bases for V and 3 bases for J; bases not matched to a gene: 13. In DNA form, the CDR3 reads TGCGCCAGCAGCCTTGGCGGGACAGGGAGGTCGGCTAATGAAAAACTGTTTTTT. It encodes CASSLGGTGRSANEKLFF.

This clone was found many times. This chain connects TRBV18 to TRBJ2-5, with 10 positions matching TRBD2. Per germline, CDR1 KGHSH and CDR2 LQKENI. Trimming cost V 3 bases and J 2 bases; bases outside gene matches: 12. This CDR3 spans 18 amino acids. The CDR3 region has the DNA TGTGCCAGCTCACCCAGTAACCGATTAGCGGGAGGTCAAGAGACCCAGTACTTC. Translated: CASSPSNRLAGGQETQYF.

This clone was observed many times. The genes are TRBV10-3 and TRBJ1-6, with D possibly matching TRBD1 (5 bases). Trimming took off 3 bases at V and 7 bases at J, with 13 bases between the two ends. The CDR3 is 15 residues long. Germline V gene data show CDR1 as ENHRY and CDR2 as SYGVKD. CDR3 sequence: CAISDGRESNSPLHF. CDR3 nucleotides: TGTGCCATCAGTGATGGCAGGGAATCAAATTCACCCCTCCACTTT.

There are many counts of this clone. The chain recombines TRBV30 with TRBJ1-5; D possibly corresponds to TRBD1 (6 bases). The V gene's germline CDR1 is GTSNPN and CDR2 SVGIG (reference sequence). Trimming took 4 bases from V and 0 from J, leaving 7 bases between them. The CDR3 runs 13 residues. The CDR3: CAWTGDSNQPQHF. CDR3 DNA: TGTGCCTGGACAGGGGATAGCAATCAGCCCCAGCATTTT. The variable domain in full, with the rest retrieved from reference TRBV30 and TRBJ1-5, is SQTIHQWPATLVQPVGSPLSLECTVEGTSNPNLYWYRQAAGRGLQLLFYSVGIGQISSEVPQNLSASRPQDRQFILSSKKLLLSDSGFYLCAWTGDSNQPQHFGDGTRLSIL.